The present T cell receptor beta chain was sequenced within a study of blood T cell repertoires in COVID-19. This CDR3 has 15 residues. Trimming left V 1 base short and J 4 bases short, with 13 bases between. The germline gives CDR1 MGHRA, CDR2 YSYEKL. Some clones are missing from TCRdb's copy, which holds only in-frame ones; the method was immunoSEQ multiplex PCR. This sample has about 150,000 clones; about four fifths occur once, and the top ten carry roughly 1.9%. This chain uses TRBV4-1 with TRBJ1-2; TRBD1 might be the D (5 bases). This sequence originates from a woman of 80 years or more with acute or convalescent COVID-19. Sequenced: peripheral blood. CDR3 residues: CASSQGLGPGYGYTF. The CDR3 DNA is TGCGCCAGCAGCCAAGGGTTGGGGCCGGGCTATGGCTACACCTTC.